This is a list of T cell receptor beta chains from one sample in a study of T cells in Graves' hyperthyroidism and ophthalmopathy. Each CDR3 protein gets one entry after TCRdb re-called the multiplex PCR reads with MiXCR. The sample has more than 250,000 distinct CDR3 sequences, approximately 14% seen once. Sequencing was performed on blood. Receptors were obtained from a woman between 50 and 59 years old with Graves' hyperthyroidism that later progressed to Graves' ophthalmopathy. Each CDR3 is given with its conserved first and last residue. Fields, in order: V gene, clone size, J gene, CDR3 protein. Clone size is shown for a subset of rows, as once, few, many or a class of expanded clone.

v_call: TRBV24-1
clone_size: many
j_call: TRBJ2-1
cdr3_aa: CATSGQSSGPNYNEQFF

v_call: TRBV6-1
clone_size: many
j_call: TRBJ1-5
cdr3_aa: CASSEAGGWVNQPQHF

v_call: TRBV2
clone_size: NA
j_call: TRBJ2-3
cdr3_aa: CASSHTSGVTDTQYF

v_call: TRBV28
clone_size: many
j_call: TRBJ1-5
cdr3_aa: CASGYLGQGARSNQPQHF

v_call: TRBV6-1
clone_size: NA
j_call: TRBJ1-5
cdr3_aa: CASSHLDKRSGYSNQPQHF

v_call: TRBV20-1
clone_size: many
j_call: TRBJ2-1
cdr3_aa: CSAREPGTYNEQFF

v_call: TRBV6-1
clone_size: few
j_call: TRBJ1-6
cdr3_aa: CASRTQYNSPLHF

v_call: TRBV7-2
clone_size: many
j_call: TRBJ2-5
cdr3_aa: CASSLARGDQETQYF

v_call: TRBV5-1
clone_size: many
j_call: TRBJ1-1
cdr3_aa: CASSPLADSMNTEAFF

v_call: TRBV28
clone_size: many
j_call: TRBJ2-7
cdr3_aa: CASEDSGLYEQYF

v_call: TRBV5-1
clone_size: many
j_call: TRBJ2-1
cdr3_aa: CASSKGGTSGDNEQFF

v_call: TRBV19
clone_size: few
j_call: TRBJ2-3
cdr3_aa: CASSGGTDPFTDTQYF